This T cell receptor (beta chain) was profiled in a study of T-cell memory formation after mild COVID-19. The wider study: TCR clusters were mostly donor specific.

Germline lookup yields CDR1 SEHNR and CDR2 FQNEAQ (reference sequence). The length of the CDR3 is 14 residues. V lost 5 bases, J lost 1 base, and 8 bases lay in between. This clonotype was seen more than once but under ten times. Its target is not known. cDNA libraries for TCR alpha and TCR beta, carrying sample barcodes and UMIs, came from 5'RACE with constant-segment primers. TCRdb reprocessed the 5' RACE reads via MiXCR and lists one record per CDR3 protein. The data contain 550,000 to 600,000 distinct CDR3 sequences, 15% to 20% of them seen just once; the ten biggest clones take up about 7.5%. General observations from the study: CD4+ contracting clones were found mainly in CM and EM, and CD8+ ones in EMRA. Contracting clones from day 15 to 85 had balanced CD4/CD8; later expanders favoured CD4+.

The rearrangement uses TRBV7-9 and TRBJ2-2; D is unresolved. The receptor was isolated from an adult woman who had mild COVID-19 (a few samples of this study predate the infection). Cell type and time point are not known. Material for sequencing was PBMCs or a T cell subset sorted from them (not recorded which). The CDR3 DNA follows: TGTGCCAGCAGCGTCGACTGGAACACCGGGGAGCTGTTTTTT. Amino acid sequence: CASSVDWNTGELFF.